Listed here is a single TCR beta chain. Profiling relied on immunoSEQ multiplex PCR, and the TCRdb table lists in-frame clones only, not all of them. The table includes 15,000 to 20,000 clones, around 83% detected once. The source of the sample is a study of T cells in localized non-small cell lung cancer. The germline V gene encodes CDR1 MGHRA and CDR2 YSYEKL. With 3 bases removed from V and 5 bases from J, the gap between germline ends came to 16 bases. The CDR3 has 15 amino acids. This sequence was found in an older female donor with stage I lung adenocarcinoma. Sequenced material: peripheral blood, taken before any cancer treatment. V gene TRBV4-1 combines with J gene TRBJ1-1; weak D call: TRBD1 (5 bases). The DNA of the CDR3 is TGCGCCAGCAGCCATCCGCTCGGTGGACAAACTGAAGCTTTCTTT. Its protein is CASSHPLGGQTEAFF.